A single sample is the source of the 13 T cell receptor beta chains below, sequenced in a study of T cell responses to AZD1222 COVID-19 vaccine. Only in-frame clones appear in the TCRdb table, and some are missing; sequencing was by immunoSEQ multiplex PCR. The profile shows approximately 110,000 clones, roughly 84% of them singletons. Sequencing was performed on peripheral blood, taken on day 0 of AZD1222 vaccination. The receptor source for this set is an adult in good health.

This clone was detected once. This chain uses TRBV7-2 with TRBJ2-7; no clear D. The CDR3 runs 15 residues. With 2 bases removed from V and 2 bases from J, the gap between germline ends came to 13 bases. The germline V gene encodes CDR1 SGHTA and CDR2 FQGNSA. The CDR3 bases are TGTGCCAGCAGCTTAACGGAGACATTCGCCTACGAGCAGTACTTC. Translation: CASSLTETFAYEQYF.

The chain couples TRBV2 to TRBJ2-1; TRBD2 matches at 7 bases. Germline V gene data show CDR1 as SNHLY and CDR2 as FYNNEI. V shed 7 bases and J 9 bases; nucleotides not matched to a gene: 9. This CDR3 contains 13 residues. As DNA, the CDR3 is TGTGCCAGCAAAGGACTAGGGTTGGGTGAGCAGTTCTTC. It is translated as CASKGLGLGEQFF. The whole variable domain, remainder taken from reference TRBV2 and TRBJ2-1, is EPEVTQTPSHQVTQMGQEVILRCVPISNHLYFYWYRQILGQKVEFLVSFYNNEISEKSEIFDDQFSVERPDGSNFTLKIRSTKLEDSAMYFCASKGLGLGEQFFGPGTRLTVL.

This rearrangement joins TRBV7-3 to TRBJ2-3, with a weak D call TRBD2 (6 bases). Per germline, CDR1 SGHTA and CDR2 FQGTGA. The V end was cut by 3 bases, the J end by 0 bases, with 7 bases between. This CDR3 comprises 14 residues. Here the CDR3 DNA reads TGTGCCAGCAGCTTGGGGACTAGCACAGATACGCAGTATTTT. Translated: CASSLGTSTDTQYF. Supplemented by reference TRBV7-3 and TRBJ2-3, the full variable domain reads GAGVSQTPSNKVTEKGKYVELRCDPISGHTALYWYRQSLGQGPEFLIYFQGTGAADDSGLPNDRFFAVRPEGSVSTLKIQRTERGDSAVYLCASSLGTSTDTQYFGPGTRLTVL.

The chain has TRBV6-5 and TRBJ1-6; D uncertain. The CDR3 length is 13 residues. Trimming removed 8 bases from V and 7 bases from J, with 12 bases in between. The germline gives CDR1 MNHEY, CDR2 SVGAGI. CDR3 in amino acids: CASSNKRNSPLHF. In nucleotides, the CDR3 is TGTGCCAGCTCCAATAAGAGAAATTCACCCCTCCACTTT.

In this sample, this clone turned up a few times. The rearrangement links TRBV19 to TRBJ1-2; D ambiguous. Trimming took off 8 bases at V and 3 bases at J, with 10 bases between the two ends. The CDR3 runs to 12 residues. Per germline, CDR1 LNHDA and CDR2 SQIVND (reference sequence). CDR3 sequence reads: CASFRLHYGYTF. In nucleotides, the CDR3 is TGTGCCAGTTTCAGACTCCACTATGGCTACACCTTC. Complete variable domain (other parts from reference TRBV19 and TRBJ1-2): DGGITQSPKYLFRKEGQNVTLSCEQNLNHDAMYWYRQDPGQGLRLIYYSQIVNDFQKGDIAEGYSVSREKKESFPLTVTSAQKNPTAFYLCASFRLHYGYTFGSGTRLTVV.

V usage is TRBV4-2 and J usage is TRBJ2-5, with TRBD2 matching over 16 bases. CDR3 size: 15 residues. From germline, CDR1 is LGHNA and CDR2 YNFKEQ. J lost 5 bases, V lost 4 bases, and 1 base had no gene match. Written as DNA, the CDR3 is TGTGCCAGCAGCCCGGGACTAGCGGGAGGGGAGACCCAGTACTTC. This sequence encodes CASSPGLAGGETQYF.

The chain recombines TRBV19 with TRBJ2-3, with D perhaps matching TRBD2 (7 bases). The CDR3 is 14 residues long. Trimming shortened V by 3 bases and J by 5 bases, and 12 bases separated the two germline ends. Germline V gene lookup returns CDR1 LNHDA and CDR2 SQIVND (reference sequence). CDR3 in amino acids: CASSISGTQDTQYF. CDR3 DNA: TGTGCCAGTAGTATCAGCGGGACACAAGATACGCAGTATTTT.

The J gene is TRBJ1-5, the V gene TRBV27, with 7 bases aligning to TRBD1. The germline V gene has CDR1 MNHEY and CDR2 SMNVEV (reference sequence). V was clipped by 5 bases and J by 4 bases; unmatched bases: 5. The length of the CDR3 is 14 residues. CDR3 region: CASSQRQGNQPQHF. The DNA of the CDR3 is TGTGCCAGCAGTCAGCGACAGGGAAATCAGCCCCAGCATTTT.

The genes are TRBV6-4 and TRBJ1-1; TRBD1 matches 10 bases. V dropped 2 bases and J dropped 0; count of bases not matched to a gene: 6. Germline V lookup: CDR1 MRHNA, CDR2 SNTAGT. There are 17 residues in the CDR3. The CDR3 coding sequence is TGTGCCAGCAGTGACGGTCGGGACAGGGGCATGAACACTGAAGCTTTCTTT. This codes for CASSDGRDRGMNTEAFF.

This clone has more than one count but fewer than ten. This chain uses TRBV5-8 with TRBJ1-5; no clear D. CDR1 and CDR2 (germline): SGHTS, YDEGEE. Trimming took 0 bases from V and 0 from J, leaving 7 bases between them. The CDR3 has 15 amino acids. The CDR3 DNA reads as TGTGCCAGCAGCTTGGGTCAGTATAGCAATCAGCCCCAGCATTTT. This encodes CASSLGQYSNQPQHF.

The chain uses TRBV10-3 and TRBJ1-2; D uncertain. Trimming left V 0 bases short and J 4 bases short, with 9 bases between. Germline V gives CDR1 ENHRY, CDR2 SYGVKD. The CDR3 is 14 amino acids. The CDR3: CAISESTVRYGYTF. The DNA for the CDR3 is TGTGCCATCAGTGAGTCGACGGTACGCTATGGCTACACCTTC.

This clone was seen just once. The V and J genes are TRBV5-8 and TRBJ1-5; TRBD1 is a possible D gene (5 bases). Trimming left V 2 bases short and J 2 bases short, with 8 bases between. This CDR3 is built from 14 residues. Germline values: CDR1 SGHTS, CDR2 YDEGEE. The CDR3 protein is CASSLGTGNQPQHF. The CDR3 DNA follows: TGTGCCAGCAGCTTAGGGACGGGCAATCAGCCCCAGCATTTT.

This chain joins TRBV5-1 and TRBJ2-7; D is undetermined. The CDR3 is 16 residues long. Per the germline V gene, CDR1 is SGHRS and CDR2 is YFSETQ. Trimming shortened V by 0 bases and J by 4 bases, and 17 bases separated the two germline ends. The CDR3 loop is CASSLELGSPWYEQYF. DNA of the CDR3: TGCGCCAGCAGCTTGGAATTAGGATCCCCCTGGTACGAGCAGTACTTC.